What follows are 9 T cell receptor beta chains derived from one specimen sequenced in a study of cytomegalovirus exposure and HLA in healthy donors. The primer mix had 60 Vbeta and 13 Jbeta primers. Profiled with immunoSEQ multiplex PCR; TCRdb holds only in-frame clones, not every one. In the table there are roughly 100,000 clones, approximately 79% of which are singletons. The specimen sequenced was PBMCs. The receptors come from a man aged 55-75 years in good health and CMV-seropositive.

CDR3 region: CASSYSGTGYEQYF. As DNA, the CDR3 is TGTGCCAGCAGTTACTCGGGCACCGGCTATGAGCAGTACTTC. V and J are TRBV6-5 and TRBJ2-7, with unresolved D. The CDR3 contains 14 residues. Trimming removed 0 bases from V and 7 bases from J, with 13 bases in between. Germline CDR1 reads MNHEY; CDR2 reads SVGAGI.

This chain uses TRBV27 with TRBJ2-7; 9 bases agree with TRBD2. Trimming cost V 6 bases and J 7 bases; bases outside gene matches: 13. The germline gives CDR1 MNHEY, CDR2 SMNVEV (reference sequence). There are 15 residues in the CDR3. For the CDR3, the DNA is TGTGCCAGCAGCCTCTTAGCGGGGGCCTACGGGGAGCAGTACTTC. Amino acid sequence: CASSLLAGAYGEQYF.

The chain recombines TRBV27 with TRBJ2-7; the match to TRBD1 covers 7 bases. Germline V gene data show CDR1 as MNHEY and CDR2 as SMNVEV (reference sequence). The CDR3 consists of 15 residues. Germline trimming cut 6 bases from V and 1 base from J; bases unmatched to any gene: 9. The CDR3 DNA sequence: TGTGCCAGCAGACAATCCGGGACAGCGTCCTACGAGCAGTACTTC. It encodes CASRQSGTASYEQYF.

A few counts support this clone. The rearrangement links TRBV9 to TRBJ2-7, with a weak D call TRBD1 (5 bases). The CDR3 runs 15 residues. V shed 0 bases and J shed 5 bases, with 15 bases lying between them. The germline V gene has CDR1 SGDLS and CDR2 YYNGEE. CDR3 bases: TGTGCCAGCAGCGTAGAAAAAAGCCCCAGGGACGAGCAGTACTTC. As protein: CASSVEKSPRDEQYF.

V is TRBV2 and J is TRBJ2-3; 13 positions match TRBD2. V lost 6 bases to trimming and J lost 2 bases; unmatched junction nucleotides: 5. From germline, CDR1 is SNHLY and CDR2 FYNNEI. The CDR3 runs to 16 residues. The CDR3 region has the DNA TGTGCCAGCAGGTTACTAGCGGGGGGGTTCACAGATACGCAGTATTTT. Protein sequence: CASRLLAGGFTDTQYF.

The chain has TRBV5-6 and TRBJ2-7; no clear D. CDR3 size: 14 residues. Trimming left V 2 bases short and J 6 bases short, with 15 bases between. Looked up from germline, CDR1 is SGHDT and CDR2 is YYEEEE. The CDR3 protein is CASSFTSAESEQYF. As DNA, the CDR3 is TGTGCCAGCAGCTTTACTTCGGCGGAGAGCGAGCAGTACTTC.

The CDR3 spells CASKTGLAGNEQFF. The CDR3, as DNA: TGTGCCAGCAAGACCGGACTAGCGGGGAATGAGCAGTTCTTC. The chain employs TRBV6-5 and TRBJ2-1, with TRBD2 matching over 12 bases. V lost 7 bases and J lost 7; bases outside the gene matches: 5. CDR3 size: 14 residues. Germline V gives CDR1 MNHEY, CDR2 SVGAGI.

The chain couples TRBV19 to TRBJ2-4, with D unclear. V lost 6 bases and J lost 0, with 9 bases in between. This CDR3 has 14 residues. The germline V gene has CDR1 LNHDA and CDR2 SQIVND (reference sequence). The chain's CDR3 is CASRSELAKNIQYF. In nucleotides, the CDR3 is TGTGCCAGTAGGAGTGAGCTAGCCAAAAACATTCAGTACTTC.

This clone has a single count. The J gene is TRBJ2-3, the V gene TRBV5-8, with a weak D call TRBD2 (6 bases). The V end lost 5 bases, the J end lost 1 base, and 14 bases lay between the germline ends. There are 15 residues in the CDR3. Germline-derived CDR1 and CDR2 are SGHTS and YDEGEE. This chain's CDR3 is CASRIWGGGTDTQYF. The CDR3 region has the DNA TGTGCCAGCAGAATCTGGGGAGGAGGCACAGATACGCAGTATTTT.